A single sample is the source of the 18 T cell receptor beta chains below, sequenced in a study of shared clonotypes between healthy human individuals. Assay used: immunoSEQ multiplex PCR; TCRdb lists only in-frame clones, some missing. The sample consists of 2,100,000 or so clones, roughly 95% of them appearing once. Sequenced input: naive CD4+ T cells sorted from blood. Subset of the sample: CD45RA+ positively selected. These receptors originate from a man younger than 35 in good health.

The gene calls are TRBV30 and TRBJ1-4; TRBD1 might be the D (5 bases). CDR1 and CDR2 (germline): GTSNPN, SVGIG (reference sequence). CDR3 length equals 15 residues. V was cut by 0 bases and J by 5 bases, with 13 bases left in between. CDR3 sequence: CAWSVRGTVNEKLFF. The CDR3 region has the DNA TGTGCCTGGAGTGTACGGGGGACGGTGAATGAAAAACTGTTTTTT.

The chain links TRBV5-4 to TRBJ2-3; D not resolved. V gave up 1 base and J gave up 6 bases, with 9 bases separating them. CDR3 length equals 13 residues. The germline V gene encodes CDR1 SGHNT and CDR2 YYREEE (reference sequence). The CDR3 DNA follows: TGTGCCAGCAGCTTGAGGGCAGGTGATACGCAGTATTTT. It is translated as CASSLRAGDTQYF.

CDR3 DNA sequence: TGTGCCAGCAGCGTAGGATCGGTGGCGGGAGGGCCCAACAAGCAGTACTTC. This encodes CASSVGSVAGGPNKQYF. This chain connects TRBV9 to TRBJ2-7; 9 positions match TRBD2. The CDR3 sequence is 17 residues long. Germline CDR1 is SGDLS and CDR2 is YYNGEE. With V trimmed by 0 bases and J by 8 bases, 15 bases remained unmatched.

The rearrangement joins TRBV4-1 to TRBJ2-7; D is unclear. The V gene lost 0 bases and the J gene lost 13 bases, with 19 bases spanning the gap. Germline-derived CDR1 and CDR2 are MGHRA and YSYEKL. There are 14 residues in the CDR3. The CDR3 here is CASSQDAAVSPLYF. DNA for the CDR3: TGCGCCAGCAGCCAAGATGCGGCGGTCTCCCCGCTTTACTTC.

The chain is built from TRBV5-1 and TRBJ1-2; 10 positions agree with TRBD1. The ends lost 0 bases at V and 6 bases at J; junction bases unmatched: 11. Germline lookup yields CDR1 SGHRS and CDR2 YFSETQ. CDR3 length: 17 amino acids. This CDR3 reads CASSLDPTGQGSNGYTF. The CDR3 region has the DNA TGCGCCAGCAGCTTGGATCCCACGGGACAGGGGAGTAATGGCTACACCTTC.

The chain combines TRBV29-1 with TRBJ2-1; D ambiguous. V was clipped by 4 bases and J by 13 bases, with 8 bases between them. The germline CDR1 and CDR2 sequences are SQVTM and ANQGSEA. CDR3 length: 9 residues. This CDR3 reads CSVGPPQFF. DNA for the CDR3: TGCAGCGTTGGACCCCCCCAGTTCTTC.

A note on this clone: Other DNA sequences of this sample code for an identical CDR3. The DNA of the CDR3 is TGTGCCAGCAGTGAAGGACTATATGGCTACACCTTC. Its translation is CASSEGLYGYTF. The chain combines TRBV6-1 with TRBJ1-2; D call uncertain. This CDR3 has 12 residues. Germline V gene sequence: CDR1 MNHNS, CDR2 SASEGT. Trimming pared 1 base from V and 5 bases from J, leaving 5 bases between.

In DNA form, the CDR3 reads TGTGCCAGCAGCTCTACCGGGACAGGGATCACTGGGGCCAACGTCCTGACTTTC. It specifies CASSSTGTGITGANVLTF. The V and J genes are TRBV13 and TRBJ2-6; TRBD1 agrees at 9 bases. Trimming at V came to 4 bases and at J to 2 bases, leaving 9 bases not matched to a gene. The CDR3 covers 18 residues. The V gene's germline CDR1 is PRHDT and CDR2 FYEKMQ (reference sequence).

This clone was detected once. CDR3 protein: CASSQGDRGLGEKLFF. As DNA, the CDR3 is TGTGCCAGCAGCCAAGGCGACAGGGGATTAGGGGAAAAACTGTTTTTT. This rearrangement joins TRBV4-2 to TRBJ1-4; 8 nucleotides align to TRBD1. The CDR3 is made up of 16 amino acids. In germline, CDR1 is LGHNA, CDR2 YNFKEQ. J lost 8 bases, V lost 1 base, and 9 bases had no gene match.

This clone has a single count. The V gene is TRBV18, the J gene TRBJ2-1; D uncertain. The CDR3 length is 13 residues. V lost 2 bases to trimming and J lost 0 bases, with 2 bases between them. The germline V gene encodes CDR1 KGHSH and CDR2 LQKENI. The CDR3 loop reads CASSPVSYNEQFF. The CDR3 DNA reads TGTGCCAGCTCACCAGTCTCCTACAATGAGCAGTTCTTC.

The CDR3 loop reads CSATGDRVQETQYF. The CDR3 nucleotides are TGCAGCGCGACAGGGGACAGGGTTCAAGAGACCCAGTACTTC. The chain joins TRBV29-1 to TRBJ2-5; 9 bases map to TRBD1. V was pared by 7 bases and J by 2 bases, with 8 bases of the junction left unmatched. Germline V lookup: CDR1 SQVTM, CDR2 ANQGSEA. The CDR3 totals 14 residues.

Notes on this clone: This sample includes further DNA sequences coding for the same CDR3. The V and J genes are TRBV5-1 and TRBJ1-4; 8 bases align to TRBD1. J gave up 8 bases and V 4 bases, and 7 bases lay outside the gene matches. This CDR3 is built from 14 residues. Per germline, CDR1 SGHRS and CDR2 YFSETQ. The CDR3 DNA reads as TGCGCCAGCAGCCCCGGACAGGGAAACGAAAAACTGTTTTTT. Its translation: CASSPGQGNEKLFF. The variable domain in full, with the rest retrieved from reference TRBV5-1 and TRBJ1-4, is KAGVTQTPRYLIKTRGQQVTLSCSPISGHRSVSWYQQTPGQGLQFLFEYFSETQRNKGNFPGRFSGRQFSNSRSEMNVSTLELGDSALYLCASSPGQGNEKLFFGSGTQLSVL.

The rearrangement links TRBV6-5 to TRBJ1-6; no reliable D call. This CDR3 spans 14 amino acids. Germline CDR1 MNHEY, CDR2 SVGAGI. The V and J ends lost 2 bases and 10 bases respectively, with 12 bases between them. CDR3 sequence (DNA): TGTGCCAGCAGTTACGAGACAATTAGCTCACCCCTCCACTTT. Its protein is CASSYETISSPLHF.

This chain links TRBV10-1 with TRBJ1-1, with TRBD1 identical over 7 bases. The CDR3 runs 14 residues. J lost 6 bases, V lost 0 bases, and 4 bases had no gene match. Germline CDR1 is WNHNN and CDR2 is SYGVQD (reference sequence). The DNA of the CDR3 is TGCGCCAGCAGTGAGTCAACAGGGGTTGCTGAAGCTTTCTTT. Protein: CASSESTGVAEAFF.

V usage is TRBV6-7 and J usage is TRBJ1-5; 8 bases agree with TRBD1. TRBV6-7 is assigned to the ORF class and has an uncertain function. V dropped 7 bases and J dropped 5; count of bases not matched to a gene: 7. The CDR3 spans 14 residues. The CDR3 sequence is CASIQTGEYQPQHF. The CDR3 bases are TGTGCCAGCATCCAGACAGGGGAATATCAGCCCCAGCATTTT.

V and J are TRBV10-2 and TRBJ2-1; D might be TRBD1 (6 bases). This CDR3 has 14 residues. Trimming removed 5 bases from V and 6 bases from J, with 14 bases in between. Germline V lookup: CDR1 WSHSY, CDR2 SAAADI. CDR3 in amino acids: CASSRTGSINEQFF. CDR3 bases: TGCGCCAGCAGTAGAACAGGGTCGATCAATGAGCAGTTCTTC.

CDR3 coding DNA: TGCGCCAGCAGTGACTCCGCAGGGGCGGGGGAAAAACTGTTTTTT. Translated: CASSDSAGAGEKLFF. The chain carries TRBV10-1 and TRBJ1-4; perhaps TRBD1 as D (6 bases). V was clipped by 3 bases and J by 8 bases, with 16 bases between them. Germline CDR1 WNHNN, CDR2 SYGVQD (reference sequence). CDR3 length equals 15 residues.

The chain uses TRBV15 and TRBJ1-2; tentatively, D is TRBD1 (6 bases). Germline V gene data show CDR1 as LNHNV and CDR2 as YYDKDF (reference sequence). The length of the CDR3 is 19 residues. The V gene lost 0 bases and the J gene lost 1 base, with 21 bases spanning the gap. CDR3 protein: CATSRDPGHTTSFNYGYTF. CDR3 nucleotides: TGTGCCACCAGCAGAGATCCGGGACACACTACAAGTTTTAACTATGGCTACACCTTC.